One and the same sample provided the 8 T cell receptor beta chains below, sequenced in a study of beta chain features in type 1 diabetes. The study reverse transcribed the entire isolated RNA, so it sequenced expressed TCRB transcripts. Profiled with immunoSEQ multiplex PCR; TCRdb holds only in-frame clones, not every one. The sample includes about 410,000 clones, roughly 13% of them seen just once. Sequencing used naive CD4+ T cells from blood. Receptor source: a man aged 25-40 years in good health.

This chain connects TRBV4-2 to TRBJ1-2; a possible D gene is TRBD1 (5 bases). CDR3 length: 16 amino acids. CDR1 and CDR2 from the germline V gene are LGHNA and YNFKEQ. V gave up 1 base and J gave up 6 bases, with 18 bases separating them. The CDR3, as DNA: TGTGCCAGCAGCCAAGTTTCGGGACGGCTTCTAGATGGCTACACCTTC. This gives the protein CASSQVSGRLLDGYTF.

The CDR3 DNA follows: TGTGCCAGCAGCGTAGGACAAAGCTACGAGCAGTACTTC. Protein sequence: CASSVGQSYEQYF. The chain links TRBV9 to TRBJ2-7; D remains unclear. The V gene lost 0 bases and the J gene lost 3 bases, with 7 bases spanning the gap. Per the germline V gene, CDR1 is SGDLS and CDR2 is YYNGEE. This CDR3 spans 13 amino acids.

This clone was detected a few times. J is TRBJ1-3 and V is TRBV13; TRBD1 might be the D (6 bases). The CDR3 is 13 amino acids. From germline, CDR1 is PRHDT and CDR2 FYEKMQ (reference sequence). V gave up 5 bases and J gave up 5 bases, with 10 bases separating them. The CDR3 bases are TGTGCCAGCAGCGGTACAGGGCGAAACACCATATATTTT. It yields the protein CASSGTGRNTIYF.

The V call is TRBV28, the J call TRBJ1-6, with D perhaps matching TRBD1 (6 bases). With 4 bases removed from V and 9 bases from J, the gap between germline ends came to 16 bases. The CDR3 contains 15 residues. CDR1 MDHEN and CDR2 SYDVKM come from the germline V gene. The CDR3 loop reads CASSSFRGRASPLHF. The CDR3 nucleotides are TGTGCCAGCAGTTCCTTCAGGGGTAGGGCTTCACCCCTCCACTTT.

Only a few counts were recorded for this clone. The rearrangement uses TRBV25-1 and TRBJ1-2; D possibly corresponds to TRBD1 (6 bases). CDR1 MGHDK and CDR2 SYGVNS come from the germline V gene. This CDR3 region has 14 residues. The V end lost 2 bases, the J end lost 4 bases, and 11 bases lay between the germline ends. CDR3 coding DNA: TGTGCCAGCAGTGAAAGGACAGCCCTCTATGGCTACACCTTC. Its protein product is CASSERTALYGYTF.

The chain links TRBV15 to TRBJ1-5; D gene ambiguous. The CDR3 sequence is 16 residues long. Trimming took off 0 bases at V and 6 bases at J, with 15 bases between the two ends. Germline-derived CDR1 and CDR2 are LNHNV and YYDKDF (reference sequence). The CDR3 DNA is TGTGCCACCAGCAGAGAAGTTTTGAGGTCTGGTCAGCCCCAGCATTTT. Translated, it gives CATSREVLRSGQPQHF.

This clone was detected a few times. The chain couples TRBV30 to TRBJ2-7; D assignment may be TRBD1 or TRBD2 (6 bases each). The CDR3 is 14 amino acids. V was shortened by 1 base and J by 4 bases, with 14 bases between the two germline ends. Germline CDR1 and CDR2: GTSNPN and SVGIG (reference sequence). This CDR3 reads CAWSGPTGLYEQYV. The CDR3 bases are TGTGCCTGGAGTGGTCCGACAGGACTATACGAGCAGTACGTC.

This clone came up a few times. The rearrangement links TRBV7-2 to TRBJ2-3; D might be TRBD2 (5 bases). V lost 1 base and J lost 1, with 12 bases in between. Germline CDR1 reads SGHTA; CDR2 reads FQGNSA. The CDR3 contains 16 residues. CDR3 in amino acids: CASSLGSLRGTDTQYF. The CDR3 DNA is TGTGCCAGCAGCTTAGGGTCTTTGAGGGGCACAGATACGCAGTATTTT.